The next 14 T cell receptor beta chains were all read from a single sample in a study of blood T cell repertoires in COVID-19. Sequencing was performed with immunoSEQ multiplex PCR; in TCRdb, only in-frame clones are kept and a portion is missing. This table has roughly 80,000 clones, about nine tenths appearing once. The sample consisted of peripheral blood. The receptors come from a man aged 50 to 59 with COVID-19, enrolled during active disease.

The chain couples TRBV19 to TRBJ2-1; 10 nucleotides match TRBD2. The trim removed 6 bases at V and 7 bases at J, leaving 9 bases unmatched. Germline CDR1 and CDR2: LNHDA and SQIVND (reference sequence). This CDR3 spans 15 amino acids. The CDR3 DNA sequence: TGTGCCAGTAGCCGGCTAGCGGGAGTAGGAAATGAGCAGTTCTTC. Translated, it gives CASSRLAGVGNEQFF.

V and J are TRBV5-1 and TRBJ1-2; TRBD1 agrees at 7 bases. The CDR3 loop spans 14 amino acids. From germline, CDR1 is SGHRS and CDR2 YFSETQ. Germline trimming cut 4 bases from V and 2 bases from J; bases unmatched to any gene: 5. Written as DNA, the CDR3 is TGCGCCAGCAGCCTGATGACAGGGAACTATGGCTACACCTTC. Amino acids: CASSLMTGNYGYTF. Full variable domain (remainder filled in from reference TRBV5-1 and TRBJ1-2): KAGVTQTPRYLIKTRGQQVTLSCSPISGHRSVSWYQQTPGQGLQFLFEYFSETQRNKGNFPGRFSGRQFSNSRSEMNVSTLELGDSALYLCASSLMTGNYGYTFGSGTRLTVV.

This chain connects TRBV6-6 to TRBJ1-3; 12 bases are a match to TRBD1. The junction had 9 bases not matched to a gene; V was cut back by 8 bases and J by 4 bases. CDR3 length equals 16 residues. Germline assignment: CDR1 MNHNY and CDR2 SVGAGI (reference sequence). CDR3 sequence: CASQRGQGAKGNTIYF. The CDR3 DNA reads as TGTGCCAGCCAACGGGGACAGGGGGCGAAAGGAAACACCATATATTTT.

The CDR3: CASSTISRASGAMDEQFF. DNA of the CDR3: TGTGCCAGCAGCACAATCTCAAGGGCTAGCGGGGCTATGGATGAGCAGTTCTTC. The chain is built from TRBV7-9 and TRBJ2-1; 9 positions agree with TRBD2. V trimming: 5 bases; J trimming: 8 bases; junction bases outside the gene matches: 19. The V gene's germline CDR1 is SEHNR and CDR2 FQNEAQ (reference sequence). The CDR3 contains 18 residues.

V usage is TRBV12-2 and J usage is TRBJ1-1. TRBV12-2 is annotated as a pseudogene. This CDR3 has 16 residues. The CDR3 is CASRLDEESVNTEAFF. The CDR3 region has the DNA TGTGCAAGTCGCTTAGACGAGGAATCGGTGAACACTGAAGCTTTCTTT.

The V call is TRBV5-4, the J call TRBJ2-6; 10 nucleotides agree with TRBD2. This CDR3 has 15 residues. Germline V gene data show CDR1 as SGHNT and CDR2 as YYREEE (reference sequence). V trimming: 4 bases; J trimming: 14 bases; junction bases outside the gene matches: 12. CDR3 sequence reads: CASSRPTSGASFLTF. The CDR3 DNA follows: TGTGCCAGCAGCCGCCCCACTAGCGGGGCCTCGTTCCTGACTTTC.

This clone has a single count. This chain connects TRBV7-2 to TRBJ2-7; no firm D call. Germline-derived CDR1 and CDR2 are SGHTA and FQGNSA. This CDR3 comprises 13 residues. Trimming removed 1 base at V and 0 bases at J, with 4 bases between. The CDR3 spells CASSLGPSYEQYF. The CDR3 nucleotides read TGTGCCAGCAGCTTAGGGCCCTCCTACGAGCAGTACTTC.

CDR3 residues: CASSRGLAGVSLAKNIQYF. The DNA for the CDR3 is TGTGCCAGCAGCAGGGGACTAGCGGGAGTTTCCCTAGCCAAAAACATTCAGTACTTC. The chain has TRBV14 and TRBJ2-4; 14 bases map to TRBD2. Trimming at V came to 5 bases and at J to 0 bases, leaving 9 bases not matched to a gene. The CDR3 sequence is 19 residues long. In germline, CDR1 is SGHDN, CDR2 FVKESK.

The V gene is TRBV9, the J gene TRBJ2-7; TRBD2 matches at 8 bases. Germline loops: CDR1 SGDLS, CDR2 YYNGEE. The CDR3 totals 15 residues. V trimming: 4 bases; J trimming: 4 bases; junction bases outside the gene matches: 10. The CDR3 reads CASSPRSGSRYEQYF. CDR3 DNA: TGTGCCAGCAGCCCCCGCAGCGGGAGTAGGTACGAGCAGTACTTC.

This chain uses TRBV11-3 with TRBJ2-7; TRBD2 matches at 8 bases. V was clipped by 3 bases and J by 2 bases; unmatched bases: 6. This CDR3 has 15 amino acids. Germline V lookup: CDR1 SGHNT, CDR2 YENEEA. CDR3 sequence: CASSLSGSGTYEQYF. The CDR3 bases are TGTGCCAGCAGCTTGTCCGGTAGCGGGACCTACGAGCAGTACTTC.

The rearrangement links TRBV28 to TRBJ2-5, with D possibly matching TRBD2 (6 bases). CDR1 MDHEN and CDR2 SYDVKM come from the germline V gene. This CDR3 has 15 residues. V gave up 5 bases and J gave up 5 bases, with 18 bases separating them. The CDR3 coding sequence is TGTGCCAGCAGTGATCCGGGGAGGTCCAAGGAGACCCAGTACTTC. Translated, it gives CASSDPGRSKETQYF. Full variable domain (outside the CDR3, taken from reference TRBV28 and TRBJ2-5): DVKVTQSSRYLVKRTGEKVFLECVQDMDHENMFWYRQDPGLGLRLIYFSYDVKMKEKGDIPEGYSVSREKKERFSLILESASTNQTSMYLCASSDPGRSKETQYFGPGTRLLVL.

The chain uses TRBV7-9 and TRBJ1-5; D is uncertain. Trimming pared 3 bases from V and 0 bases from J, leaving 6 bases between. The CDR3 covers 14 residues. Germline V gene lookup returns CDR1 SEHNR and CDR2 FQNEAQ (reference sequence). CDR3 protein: CASSLPGSNQPQHF. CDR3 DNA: TGTGCCAGCAGCTTGCCGGGTAGCAATCAGCCCCAGCATTTT.

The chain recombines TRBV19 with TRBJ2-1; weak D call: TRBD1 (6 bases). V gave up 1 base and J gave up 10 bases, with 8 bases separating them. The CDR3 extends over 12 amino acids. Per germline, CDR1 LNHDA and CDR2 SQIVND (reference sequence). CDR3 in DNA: TGTGCCAGTAGTATAGGCGACAGGGAGCAGTTCTTC. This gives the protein CASSIGDREQFF.

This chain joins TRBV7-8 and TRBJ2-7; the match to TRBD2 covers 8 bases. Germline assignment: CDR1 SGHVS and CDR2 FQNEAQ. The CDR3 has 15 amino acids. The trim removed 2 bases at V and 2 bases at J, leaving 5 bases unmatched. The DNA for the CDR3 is TGTGCCAGCAGCTTATTAAGTAGCGGGACCTACGAGCAGTACTTC. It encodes CASSLLSSGTYEQYF.